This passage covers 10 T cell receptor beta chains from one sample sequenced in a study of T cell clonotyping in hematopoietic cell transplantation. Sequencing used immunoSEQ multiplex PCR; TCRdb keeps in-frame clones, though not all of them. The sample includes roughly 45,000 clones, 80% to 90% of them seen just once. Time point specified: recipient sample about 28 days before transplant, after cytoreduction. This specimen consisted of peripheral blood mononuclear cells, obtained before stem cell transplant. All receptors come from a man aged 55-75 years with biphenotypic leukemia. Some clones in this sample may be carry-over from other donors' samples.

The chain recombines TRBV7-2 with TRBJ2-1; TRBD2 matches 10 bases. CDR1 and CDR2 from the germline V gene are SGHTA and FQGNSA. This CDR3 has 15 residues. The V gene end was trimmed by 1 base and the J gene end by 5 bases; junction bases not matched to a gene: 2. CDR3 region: CASSLESGRDNEQFF. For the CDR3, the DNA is TGTGCCAGCAGCTTAGAAAGCGGGAGGGACAATGAGCAGTTCTTC.

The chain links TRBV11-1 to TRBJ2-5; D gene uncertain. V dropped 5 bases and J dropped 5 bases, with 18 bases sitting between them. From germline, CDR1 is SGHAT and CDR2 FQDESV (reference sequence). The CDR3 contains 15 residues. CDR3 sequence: CASSPNPEVGETQYF. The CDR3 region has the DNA TGTGCCAGCAGCCCCAACCCCGAGGTTGGGGAGACCCAGTACTTC. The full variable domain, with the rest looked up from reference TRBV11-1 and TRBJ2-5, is EAEVAQSPRYKITEKSQAVAFWCDPISGHATLYWYRQILGQGPELLVQFQDESVVDDSQLPKDRFSAERLKGVDSTLKIQPAELGDSAMYLCASSPNPEVGETQYFGPGTRLLVL.

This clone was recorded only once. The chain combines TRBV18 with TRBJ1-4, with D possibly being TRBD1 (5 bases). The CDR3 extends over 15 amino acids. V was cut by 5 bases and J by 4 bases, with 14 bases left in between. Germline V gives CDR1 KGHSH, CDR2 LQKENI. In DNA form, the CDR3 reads TGTGCCAGCTCAGAGCGGGGCGGATTTAATGAAAAACTGTTTTTT. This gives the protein CASSERGGFNEKLFF.

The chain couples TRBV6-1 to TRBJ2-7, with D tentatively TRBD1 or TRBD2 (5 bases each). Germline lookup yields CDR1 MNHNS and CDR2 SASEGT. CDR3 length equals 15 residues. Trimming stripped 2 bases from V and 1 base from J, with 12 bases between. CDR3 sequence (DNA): TGTGCCAGCAGTGAATGGGGGAGTGGGTCCTACGAGCAGTACTTC. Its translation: CASSEWGSGSYEQYF.

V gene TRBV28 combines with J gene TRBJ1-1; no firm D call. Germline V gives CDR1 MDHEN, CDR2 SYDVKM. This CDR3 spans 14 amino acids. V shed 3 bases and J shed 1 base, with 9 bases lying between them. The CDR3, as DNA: TGTGCCAGCAGTTTGAGTCAGCGGAACACTGAAGCTTTCTTT. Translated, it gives CASSLSQRNTEAFF. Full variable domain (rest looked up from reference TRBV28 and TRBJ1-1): DVKVTQSSRYLVKRTGEKVFLECVQDMDHENMFWYRQDPGLGLRLIYFSYDVKMKEKGDIPEGYSVSREKKERFSLILESASTNQTSMYLCASSLSQRNTEAFFGQGTRLTVV.

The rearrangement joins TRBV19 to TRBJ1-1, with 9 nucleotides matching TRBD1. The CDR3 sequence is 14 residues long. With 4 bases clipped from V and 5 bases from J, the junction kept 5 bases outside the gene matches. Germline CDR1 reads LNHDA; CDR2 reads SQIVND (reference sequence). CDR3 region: CASSTGQGHTEAFF. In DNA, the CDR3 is TGTGCCAGTAGTACGGGACAGGGTCATACTGAAGCTTTCTTT.

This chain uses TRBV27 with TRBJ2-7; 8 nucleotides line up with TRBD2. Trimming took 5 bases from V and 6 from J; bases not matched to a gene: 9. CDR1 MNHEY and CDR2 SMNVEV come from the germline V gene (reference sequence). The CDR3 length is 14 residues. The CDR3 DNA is TGTGCCAGCAGTCACGGACTAGCAGTTGGCGAGCAGTACTTC. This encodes CASSHGLAVGEQYF.

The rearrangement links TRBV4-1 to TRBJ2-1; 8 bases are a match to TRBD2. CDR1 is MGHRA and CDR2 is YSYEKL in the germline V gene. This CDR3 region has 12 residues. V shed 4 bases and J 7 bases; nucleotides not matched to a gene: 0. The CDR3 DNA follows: TGCGCCAGCAGCCCGGGAGGGAATGAGCAGTTCTTC. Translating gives CASSPGGNEQFF.

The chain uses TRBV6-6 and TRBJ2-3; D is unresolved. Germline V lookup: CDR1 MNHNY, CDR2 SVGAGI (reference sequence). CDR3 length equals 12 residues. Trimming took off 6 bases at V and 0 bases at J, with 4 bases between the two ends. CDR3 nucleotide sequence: TGTGCCAGCAGCCCAAGCACAGATACGCAGTATTTT. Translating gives CASSPSTDTQYF.

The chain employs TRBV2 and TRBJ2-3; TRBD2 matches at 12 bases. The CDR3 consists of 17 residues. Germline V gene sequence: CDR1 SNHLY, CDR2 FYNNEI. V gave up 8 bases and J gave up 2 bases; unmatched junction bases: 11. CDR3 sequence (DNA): TGTGCCAGCTCCTCCCCTAGGACTAGCGGGAACACAGATACGCAGTATTTT. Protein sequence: CASSSPRTSGNTDTQYF.